Listed here are 11 T cell receptor beta chains from one sample, sequenced in a study of blood T cell repertoires in COVID-19. Assay: immunoSEQ multiplex PCR; the TCRdb copy retains only in-frame clones and omits some. The sample has hundreds of thousands of clones; approximately 91% are singletons. Sequencing used PBMCs or T cells enriched from blood (not recorded which). The source is a woman aged 30 to 39 who had recovered from COVID-19.

This clone was seen a handful of times. This chain connects TRBV7-9 to TRBJ2-7, with 7 positions matching TRBD2. The J segment lost 7 bases and the V segment lost 5 bases, leaving 5 bases of the junction unmatched. The CDR3 is 12 amino acids. Germline V gene lookup returns CDR1 SEHNR and CDR2 FQNEAQ (reference sequence). The CDR3 loop is CASSPGAGEQYF. For the CDR3, the DNA is TGTGCCAGCAGCCCCGGAGCGGGGGAGCAGTACTTC.

The chain couples TRBV7-2 to TRBJ2-1, with 7 nucleotides matching TRBD1. CDR1 is SGHTA, CDR2 FQGNSA, per germline. V lost 3 bases to trimming and J lost 3 bases; unmatched junction nucleotides: 5. The CDR3 totals 15 residues. The DNA of the CDR3 is TGTGCCAGCAGCTTTTCGGGACAGCACTACAATGAGCAGTTCTTC. This gives the protein CASSFSGQHYNEQFF.

The rearrangement links TRBV28 to TRBJ1-1; 7 bases are shared with TRBD1. CDR1 and CDR2 (germline): MDHEN, SYDVKM. This CDR3 has 13 amino acids. After removal of 7 bases from V and 4 bases from J, the junction contained 6 bases not matched to a gene. CDR3 DNA: TGTGCCAGCAAAACAGGGGTCGGCACTGAAGCTTTCTTT. Translation gives CASKTGVGTEAFF. Variable domain in full (rest from reference TRBV28 and TRBJ1-1): DVKVTQSSRYLVKRTGEKVFLECVQDMDHENMFWYRQDPGLGLRLIYFSYDVKMKEKGDIPEGYSVSREKKERFSLILESASTNQTSMYLCASKTGVGTEAFFGQGTRLTVV.

In this sample, this clone turned up a few times. This chain joins TRBV28 and TRBJ1-2; possible D gene TRBD1, 6 bases. Trimming left V 8 bases short and J 4 bases short, with 17 bases between. CDR1 MDHEN and CDR2 SYDVKM come from the germline V gene. This CDR3 contains 14 residues. This CDR3 is CASLGRTAFYGYTF. The CDR3 DNA reads as TGTGCCAGCCTTGGACGGACAGCTTTCTATGGCTACACCTTC.

This chain links TRBV19 with TRBJ1-5; the D gene is possibly TRBD1 (6 bases). Germline values: CDR1 LNHDA, CDR2 SQIVND (reference sequence). CDR3 length: 17 amino acids. V was trimmed by 0 bases and J by 5 bases, leaving 17 bases between them. The chain's CDR3 is CASSIDAARAGDQPQHF. The CDR3 nucleotides read TGTGCCAGTAGTATAGATGCGGCTCGTGCAGGGGATCAGCCCCAGCATTTT.

V and J are TRBV6-5 and TRBJ1-2; the match to TRBD1 covers 10 bases. CDR3 length: 16 amino acids. Germline V gives CDR1 MNHEY, CDR2 SVGAGI. J lost 7 bases, V lost 0 bases, and 8 bases had no gene match. DNA of the CDR3: TGTGCCAGCAGTTACTCGGTAGGACAGGGGGTAGCTGGCTACACCTTC. It is translated as CASSYSVGQGVAGYTF.

This clone was counted between two and nine times. V is TRBV5-4 and J is TRBJ2-7; 8 nucleotides agree with TRBD1. The CDR3 sequence is 14 residues long. Germline CDR1 reads SGHNT; CDR2 reads YYREEE (reference sequence). J lost 3 bases, V lost 9 bases, and 11 bases had no gene match. The CDR3 bases are TGTGCCACCCCTCGGACAGGGTCGAACTACGAGCAGTACTTC. This codes for CATPRTGSNYEQYF.

The rearrangement uses TRBV5-1 and TRBJ1-2; no clear D gene. Looked up from germline, CDR1 is SGHRS and CDR2 is YFSETQ. The CDR3 sequence is 14 residues long. The germline V and J ends were trimmed by 0 bases and 2 bases, with 8 bases remaining between them. As DNA, the CDR3 is TGCGCCAGCAGCTTGGGTGACGGGAACTATGGCTACACCTTC. Encoded protein: CASSLGDGNYGYTF.

This clone came up once. This chain connects TRBV4-3 to TRBJ2-1; 10 positions agree with TRBD1. The CDR3 length is 16 residues. V dropped 4 bases and J dropped 4; count of bases not matched to a gene: 7. Germline V lookup: CDR1 LGHNA, CDR2 YSLEER. The CDR3, as DNA: TGCGCCAGCAGCCGAGGGACAGGGGCAGGTTACAATGAGCAGTTCTTC. Protein: CASSRGTGAGYNEQFF.

This clone showed up just a few times. The J gene is TRBJ1-5, the V gene TRBV19; TRBD1 aligns across 7 bases. The CDR3 covers 15 residues. V was pared by 7 bases and J by 3 bases, with 9 bases of the junction left unmatched. From germline, CDR1 is LNHDA and CDR2 SQIVND (reference sequence). The CDR3 coding sequence is TGTGCCAGTATCGCCCGGGACAGTTCCAATCAGCCCCAGCATTTT. The encoded protein is CASIARDSSNQPQHF.

The chain has TRBV13 and TRBJ2-6; TRBD2 agrees at 14 bases. J lost 2 bases, V lost 5 bases, and 11 bases had no gene match. There are 20 residues in the CDR3. The germline gives CDR1 PRHDT, CDR2 FYEKMQ (reference sequence). This CDR3 is CASSGRLAGGPVAGANVLTF. DNA for the CDR3: TGTGCCAGCAGCGGACGACTAGCGGGAGGGCCTGTAGCTGGGGCCAACGTCCTGACTTTC.